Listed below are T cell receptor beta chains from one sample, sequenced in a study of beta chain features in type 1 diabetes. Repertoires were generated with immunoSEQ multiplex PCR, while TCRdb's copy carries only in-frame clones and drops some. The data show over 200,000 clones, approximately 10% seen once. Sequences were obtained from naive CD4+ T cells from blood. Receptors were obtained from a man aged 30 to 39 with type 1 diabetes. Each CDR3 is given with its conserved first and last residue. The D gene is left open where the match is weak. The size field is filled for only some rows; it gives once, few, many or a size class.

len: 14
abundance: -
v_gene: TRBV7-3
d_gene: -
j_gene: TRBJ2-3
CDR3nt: TGTGCCAGCAGCTCCCGCCAGGGCGCAGATACGCAGTATTTT
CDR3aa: CASSSRQGADTQYF

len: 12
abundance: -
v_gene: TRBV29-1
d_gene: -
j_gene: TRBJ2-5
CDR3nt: TGCAGCGTTGAGGAGGGTGCGGAGACCCAGTACTTC
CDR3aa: CSVEEGAETQYF

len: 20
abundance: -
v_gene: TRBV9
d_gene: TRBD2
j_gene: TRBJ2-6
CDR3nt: TGTGCCAGCAGCGTCGGACTAGCGGCCGGATTAATCTCTGGGGCCAACGTCCTGACTTTC
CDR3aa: CASSVGLAAGLISGANVLTF

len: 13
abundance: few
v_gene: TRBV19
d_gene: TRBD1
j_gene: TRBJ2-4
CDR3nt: TGTGCCAGTAGTGACAGGGCAGGGGACATTCAGTACTTC
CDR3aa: CASSDRAGDIQYF

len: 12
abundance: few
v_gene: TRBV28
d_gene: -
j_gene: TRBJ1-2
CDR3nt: TGTGCCAGCAGTTTAAGCGGTTATGGCTACACCTTC
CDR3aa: CASSLSGYGYTF

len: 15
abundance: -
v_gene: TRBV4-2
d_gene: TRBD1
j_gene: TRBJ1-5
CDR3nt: TGTGCCAGCAGCCAAAGGACAGGGCGGCAACAGCCCCAGCATTTT
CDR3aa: CASSQRTGRQQPQHF

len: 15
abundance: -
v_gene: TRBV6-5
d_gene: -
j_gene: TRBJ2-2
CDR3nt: TGTGCCAGCAGTTTGATCAGGGGAAACACCGGGGAGCTGTTTTTT
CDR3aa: CASSLIRGNTGELFF

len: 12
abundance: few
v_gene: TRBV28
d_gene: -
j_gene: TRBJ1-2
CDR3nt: TGTGCCACCTCAAAGACGGGGGACGGCTACACCTTC
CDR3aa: CATSKTGDGYTF

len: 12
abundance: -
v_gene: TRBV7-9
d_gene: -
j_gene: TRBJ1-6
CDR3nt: TGTGCCAGCAGCCCAAATAATTCACCCCTCCACTTT
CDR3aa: CASSPNNSPLHF

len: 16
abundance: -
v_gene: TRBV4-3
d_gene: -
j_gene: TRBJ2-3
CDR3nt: TGCGCCAGCAGCCAAGATCCGGTCTCTAGCACAGATACGCAGTATTTT
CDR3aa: CASSQDPVSSTDTQYF

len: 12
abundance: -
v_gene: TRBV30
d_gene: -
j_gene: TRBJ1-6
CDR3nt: TGTGCCGCCCGCGGGGGGAATTCACCCCTCCACTTT
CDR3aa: CAARGGNSPLHF

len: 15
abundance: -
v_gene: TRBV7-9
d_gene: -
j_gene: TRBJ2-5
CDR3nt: TGTGCCAGCAGCTCGATTTGGGACTCTCCGGAGACCCAGTACTTC
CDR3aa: CASSSIWDSPETQYF

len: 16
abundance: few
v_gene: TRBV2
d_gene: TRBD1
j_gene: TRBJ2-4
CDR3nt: TGTGCCAGCAGTGAAAGGTGGCGGACAGGGCAGAACATTCAGTACTTC
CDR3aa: CASSERWRTGQNIQYF

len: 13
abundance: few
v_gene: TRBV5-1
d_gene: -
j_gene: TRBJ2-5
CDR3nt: TGCGCCAGCAGCCCGCGGACAGAAGAGACCCAGTACTTC
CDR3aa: CASSPRTEETQYF

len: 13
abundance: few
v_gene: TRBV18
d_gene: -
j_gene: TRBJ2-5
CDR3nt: TGTGCCAGTGCGTCAGGAATTCTAGAGACCCAGTACTTC
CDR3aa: CASASGILETQYF

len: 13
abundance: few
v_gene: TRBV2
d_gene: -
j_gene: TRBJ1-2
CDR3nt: TGTGCCAGCAGCCCCGCAGGGAGGAAGGGCTACACCTTC
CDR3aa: CASSPAGRKGYTF

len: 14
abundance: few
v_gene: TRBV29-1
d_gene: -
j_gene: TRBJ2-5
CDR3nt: TGCAGCGTTGAGGGGGCAGGGTTTGGCGAGACCCAGTACTTC
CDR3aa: CSVEGAGFGETQYF

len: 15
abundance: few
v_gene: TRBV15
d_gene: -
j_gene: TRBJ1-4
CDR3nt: TGTGCCACCAGCAGAGACCGACGGGGGAGTGAAAAACTGTTTTTT
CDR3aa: CATSRDRRGSEKLFF

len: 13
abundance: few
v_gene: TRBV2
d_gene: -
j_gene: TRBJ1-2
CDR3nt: TGTGCCAGCAGGACACCTTCCTCCTATGACTACACCTTC
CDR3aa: CASRTPSSYDYTF

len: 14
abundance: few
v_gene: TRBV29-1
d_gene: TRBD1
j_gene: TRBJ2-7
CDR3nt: TGCAGCGTCGAGACAGGGCTGATCTCCTACGAGCAGTACTTC
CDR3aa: CSVETGLISYEQYF

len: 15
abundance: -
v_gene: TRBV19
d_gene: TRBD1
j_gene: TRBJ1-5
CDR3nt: TGTGCCAGTTCTCGAGACAGGGGATTTGGTCAGCCCCAGCATTTT
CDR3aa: CASSRDRGFGQPQHF

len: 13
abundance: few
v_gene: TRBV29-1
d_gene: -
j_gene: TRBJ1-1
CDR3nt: TGCAGCGTTGCTGGGCAGGCGAACACTGAAGCTTTCTTT
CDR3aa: CSVAGQANTEAFF

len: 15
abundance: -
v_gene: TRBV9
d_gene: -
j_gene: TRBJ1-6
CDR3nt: TGTGCCAGCAGCTTCGGGGGGCCAGGGGATTCACCCCTCCACTTT
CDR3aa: CASSFGGPGDSPLHF

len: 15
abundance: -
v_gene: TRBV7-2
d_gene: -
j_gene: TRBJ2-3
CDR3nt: TGTGCCAGCAGCTTAGCGCTAGGTAGCACAGATACGCAGTATTTT
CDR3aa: CASSLALGSTDTQYF

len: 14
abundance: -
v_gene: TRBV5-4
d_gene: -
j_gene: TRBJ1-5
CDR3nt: TGTGCCAGCAGCTCTGCGGGTGGGGATCAGCCCCAGCATTTT
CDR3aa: CASSSAGGDQPQHF

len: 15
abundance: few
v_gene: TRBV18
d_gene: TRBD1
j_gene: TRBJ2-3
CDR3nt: TGTGCCAGCTCGCCCGAGGGGGCCCTTAGGGATACGCAGTATTTT
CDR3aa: CASSPEGALRDTQYF

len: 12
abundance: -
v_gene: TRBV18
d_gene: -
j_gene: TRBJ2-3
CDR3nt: TGTGCCAGCTCACCATCCGGGGATACGCAGTATTTT
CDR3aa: CASSPSGDTQYF

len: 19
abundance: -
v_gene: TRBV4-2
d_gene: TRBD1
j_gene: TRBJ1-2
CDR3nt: TGTGCCAGCAGCCAAGGGATGGAGGCAGGGGGCCACCTGCTCTATGGCTACACCTTC
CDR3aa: CASSQGMEAGGHLLYGYTF

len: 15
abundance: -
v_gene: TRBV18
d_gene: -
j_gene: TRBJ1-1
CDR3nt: TGTGCCAGCTCACCACGTGCGGGACCGAACACTGAAGCTTTCTTT
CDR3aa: CASSPRAGPNTEAFF

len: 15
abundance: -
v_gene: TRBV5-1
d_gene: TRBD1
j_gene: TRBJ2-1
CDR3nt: TGCGCCAGCAGCTTTACAGGGGGCGCGGGAAATGAGCAGTTCTTC
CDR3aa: CASSFTGGAGNEQFF

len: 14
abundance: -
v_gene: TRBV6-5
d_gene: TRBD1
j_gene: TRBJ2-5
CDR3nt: TGTGCCAGCAACACAGGGGGCGCGGAGGAGACCCAGTACTTC
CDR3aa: CASNTGGAEETQYF

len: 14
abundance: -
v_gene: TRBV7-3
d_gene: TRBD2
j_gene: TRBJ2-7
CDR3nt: TGTGCCAGCAGCGCTAGCGGGGGGCCGTACGAGCAGTACTTC
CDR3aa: CASSASGGPYEQYF